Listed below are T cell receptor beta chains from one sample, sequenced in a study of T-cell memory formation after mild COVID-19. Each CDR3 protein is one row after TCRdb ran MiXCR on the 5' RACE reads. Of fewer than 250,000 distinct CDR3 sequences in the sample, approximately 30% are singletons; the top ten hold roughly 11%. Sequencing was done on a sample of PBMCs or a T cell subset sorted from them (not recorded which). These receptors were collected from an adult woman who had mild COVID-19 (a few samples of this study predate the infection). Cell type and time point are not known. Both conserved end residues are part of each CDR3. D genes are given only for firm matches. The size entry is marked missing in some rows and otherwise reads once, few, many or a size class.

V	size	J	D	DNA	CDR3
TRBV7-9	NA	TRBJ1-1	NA	TGTGCCAGCAGCTCCGGCGTTATGAACACTGAAGCTTTCTTT	CASSSGVMNTEAFF
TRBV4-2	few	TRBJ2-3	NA	TGTGCCAGCAGCCAAGGGAGGGGGTGGACGCAGTATTTT	CASSQGRGWTQYF
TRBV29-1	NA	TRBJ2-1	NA	TGCAGCGTTGACAGGGGTAGTAATGAGCAGTTCTTC	CSVDRGSNEQFF
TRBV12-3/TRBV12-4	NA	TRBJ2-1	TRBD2	TGTGCCAGCAGTCCTACGGGGGGGTCCTACAATGAGCAGTTCTTC	CASSPTGGSYNEQFF
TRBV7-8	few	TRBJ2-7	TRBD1	TGTGCCAGCAGCCACCGGACAGGGGGCTACGAGCAGTACTTC	CASSHRTGGYEQYF
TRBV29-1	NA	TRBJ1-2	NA	TGCAGCGTTGGGGGGTGGAACAGTCTTACTAACTATGGCTACACCTTC	CSVGGWNSLTNYGYTF
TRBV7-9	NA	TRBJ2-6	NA	TGTGCCAGCACTTGGGGAGCTGGGGCCAACGTCCTGACTTTC	CASTWGAGANVLTF
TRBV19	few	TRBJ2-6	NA	TGTGCCAGTAGTATACCTCCCCGGGACTCTGGGGCCAACGTCCTGACTTTC	CASSIPPRDSGANVLTF
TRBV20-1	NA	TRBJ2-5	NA	TGCAGTGCCCGCGAGTGGCAAGACCAAGAGACCCAGTACTTC	CSAREWQDQETQYF
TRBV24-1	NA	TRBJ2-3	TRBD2	TGTGCCACCAGCTCTGGACTAGCGGGAGTGGTTGATACGCAGTATTTT	CATSSGLAGVVDTQYF
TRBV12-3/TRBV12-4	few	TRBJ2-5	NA	TGTGCCAGCAGTTCGGGACAGCGGGGGACCCAGTACTTC	CASSSGQRGTQYF
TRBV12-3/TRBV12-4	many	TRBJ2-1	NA	TGTGCCAGCAGTTTACCCCAGGGGAACAATGAGCAGTTCTTC	CASSLPQGNNEQFF
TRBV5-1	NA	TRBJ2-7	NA	TGCGCCAGCAGCTTGGGAGGGGGATCCTCCTACGAGCAGTACTTC	CASSLGGGSSYEQYF
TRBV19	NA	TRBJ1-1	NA	TGTGCCAGTAGTACGGCCAGGGCGCCCAACACTGAAGCTTTCTTT	CASSTARAPNTEAFF
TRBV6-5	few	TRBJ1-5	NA	TGTGCCAGCAGTGCCGTCTGGGGCAATCAGCCCCAGCATTTT	CASSAVWGNQPQHF
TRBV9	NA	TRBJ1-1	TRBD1	TGTGCCAGCAGTGCTCCGGGACAGGGTCCGAACACTGAAGCTTTCTTT	CASSAPGQGPNTEAFF
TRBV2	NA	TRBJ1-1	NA	TGTGCCAGCAGTGAAGGGGAAACTGAAGCTTTCTTT	CASSEGETEAFF
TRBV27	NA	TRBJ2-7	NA	TGTGCCAGCAAGGCCGGCCACAATTCCTACGAGCAGTACTTC	CASKAGHNSYEQYF
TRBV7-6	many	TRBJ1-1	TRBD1	TGTGCCAGCAGCTTACTTACAGGGGGGCTGTCTGAAGCTTTCTTT	CASSLLTGGLSEAFF
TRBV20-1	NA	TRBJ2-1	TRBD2	TGCAGTGCTAGAGACGCAGCGGGGGGACACAATGAGCAGTTCTTC	CSARDAAGGHNEQFF
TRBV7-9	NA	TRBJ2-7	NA	TGTGCCAGCAGCCCAGAGGGTACCTACGAGCAGTACTTC	CASSPEGTYEQYF
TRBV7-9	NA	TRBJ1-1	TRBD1	TGTGCCAGCAGCCCGGGACAGGGACTTAACACTGAAGCTTTCTTT	CASSPGQGLNTEAFF
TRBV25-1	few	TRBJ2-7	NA	TGTGCCAGCAGTGAATTAAGGGGTTGGTCTGAAGAGCAGTACTTC	CASSELRGWSEEQYF
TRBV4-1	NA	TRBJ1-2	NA	TGCGCCAGCAGCGGGCCCTTCAGTAACTATGGCTACACCTTC	CASSGPFSNYGYTF